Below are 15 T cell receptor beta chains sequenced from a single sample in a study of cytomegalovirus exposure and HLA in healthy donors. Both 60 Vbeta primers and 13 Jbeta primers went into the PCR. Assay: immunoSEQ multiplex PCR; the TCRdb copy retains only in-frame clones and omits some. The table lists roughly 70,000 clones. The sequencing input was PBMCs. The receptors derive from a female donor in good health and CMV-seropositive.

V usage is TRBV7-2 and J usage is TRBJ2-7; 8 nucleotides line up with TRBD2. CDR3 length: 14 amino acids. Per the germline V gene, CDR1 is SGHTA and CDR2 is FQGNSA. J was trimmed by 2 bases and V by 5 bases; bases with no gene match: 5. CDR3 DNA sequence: TGTGCCAGCAGCCCGGGACTAGGACCCTACGAGCAGTACTTC. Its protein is CASSPGLGPYEQYF.

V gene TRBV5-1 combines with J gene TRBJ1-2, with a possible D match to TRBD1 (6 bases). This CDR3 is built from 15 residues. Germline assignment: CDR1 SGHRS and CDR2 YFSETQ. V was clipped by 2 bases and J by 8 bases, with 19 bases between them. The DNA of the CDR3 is TGCGCCAGCAGCTTTTCGGAACAGGGCCGGGTAGGCTACACCTTC. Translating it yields CASSFSEQGRVGYTF. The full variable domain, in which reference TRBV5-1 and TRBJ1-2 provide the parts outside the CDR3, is KAGVTQTPRYLIKTRGQQVTLSCSPISGHRSVSWYQQTPGQGLQFLFEYFSETQRNKGNFPGRFSGRQFSNSRSEMNVSTLELGDSALYLCASSFSEQGRVGYTFGSGTRLTVV.

The CDR3 sequence: CASSPVAGGQETQYF. In DNA, the CDR3 is TGCGCCAGCAGCCCTGTAGCGGGGGGGCAGGAGACCCAGTACTTC. The chain employs TRBV5-1 and TRBJ2-5; the match to TRBD2 covers 11 bases. CDR1 is SGHRS and CDR2 is YFSETQ in the germline V gene. V gave up 4 bases and J gave up 5 bases; unmatched junction bases: 7. The CDR3 has 15 residues.

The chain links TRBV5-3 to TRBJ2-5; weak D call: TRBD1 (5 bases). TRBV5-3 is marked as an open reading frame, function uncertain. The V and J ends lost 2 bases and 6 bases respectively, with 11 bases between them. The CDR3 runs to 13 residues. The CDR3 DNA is TGTGCCAGAAGCTTAGTAAGGGGCAAGACCCAGTACTTC. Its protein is CARSLVRGKTQYF.

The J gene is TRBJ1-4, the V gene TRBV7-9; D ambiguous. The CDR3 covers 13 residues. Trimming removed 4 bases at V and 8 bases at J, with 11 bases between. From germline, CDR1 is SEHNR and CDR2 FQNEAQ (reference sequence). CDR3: CASSSPEGEKLFF. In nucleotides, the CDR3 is TGTGCCAGCAGCTCACCTGAGGGCGAAAAACTGTTTTTT. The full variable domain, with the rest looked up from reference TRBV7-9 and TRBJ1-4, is DTGVSQNPRHKITKRGQNVTFRCDPISEHNRLYWYRQTLGQGPEFLTYFQNEAQLEKSRLLSDRFSAERPKGSFSTLEIQRTEQGDSAMYLCASSSPEGEKLFFGSGTQLSVL.

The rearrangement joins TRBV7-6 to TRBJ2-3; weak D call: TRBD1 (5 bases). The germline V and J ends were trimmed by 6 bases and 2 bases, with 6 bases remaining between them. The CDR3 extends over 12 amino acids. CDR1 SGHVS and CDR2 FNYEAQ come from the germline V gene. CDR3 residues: CASRDTTDTQYF. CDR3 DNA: TGTGCCAGCAGGGACACCACAGATACGCAGTATTTT.

CDR3 amino acids: CASSPETTVGGYTF. The CDR3 DNA reads as TGTGCCAGCAGCCCCGAGACTACGGTGGGGGGCTACACCTTC. This rearrangement joins TRBV7-6 to TRBJ1-2; D is unclear. Trimming left V 5 bases short and J 8 bases short, with 18 bases between. The CDR3 is made up of 14 amino acids. Germline V gene data show CDR1 as SGHVS and CDR2 as FNYEAQ.

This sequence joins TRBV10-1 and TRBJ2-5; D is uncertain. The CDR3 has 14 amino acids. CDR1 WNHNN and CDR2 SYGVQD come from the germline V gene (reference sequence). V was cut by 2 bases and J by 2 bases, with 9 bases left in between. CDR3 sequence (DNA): TGCGCCAGCAGTGAGAGATTCGGGCAAGAGACCCAGTACTTC. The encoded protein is CASSERFGQETQYF.

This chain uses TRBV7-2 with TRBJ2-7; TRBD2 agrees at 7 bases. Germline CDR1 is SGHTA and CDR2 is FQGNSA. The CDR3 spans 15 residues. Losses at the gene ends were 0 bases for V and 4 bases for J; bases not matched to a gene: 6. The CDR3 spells CASSLAGGSGYEQYF. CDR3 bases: TGTGCCAGCAGCTTAGCGGGGGGTAGCGGGTACGAGCAGTACTTC.

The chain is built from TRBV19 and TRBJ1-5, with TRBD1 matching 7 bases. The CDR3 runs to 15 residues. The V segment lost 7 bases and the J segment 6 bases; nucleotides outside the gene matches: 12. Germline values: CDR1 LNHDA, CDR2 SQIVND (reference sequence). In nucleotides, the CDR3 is TGTGCCAGTACCCCTGGACAGGTAGAGGGTCAGCCCCAGCATTTT. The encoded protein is CASTPGQVEGQPQHF.

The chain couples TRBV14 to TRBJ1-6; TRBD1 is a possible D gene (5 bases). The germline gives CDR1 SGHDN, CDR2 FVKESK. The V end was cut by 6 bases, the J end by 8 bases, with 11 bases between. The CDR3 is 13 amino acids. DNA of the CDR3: TGTGCCAGCAGTTTCAGGGACTATTCACCCCTCCACTTT. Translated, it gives CASSFRDYSPLHF.

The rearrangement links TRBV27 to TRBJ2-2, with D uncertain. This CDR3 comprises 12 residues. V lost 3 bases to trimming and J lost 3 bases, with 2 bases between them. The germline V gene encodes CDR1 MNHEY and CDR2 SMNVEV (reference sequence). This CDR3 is CASSFYTGELFF. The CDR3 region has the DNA TGTGCCAGCAGTTTCTACACCGGGGAGCTGTTTTTT.

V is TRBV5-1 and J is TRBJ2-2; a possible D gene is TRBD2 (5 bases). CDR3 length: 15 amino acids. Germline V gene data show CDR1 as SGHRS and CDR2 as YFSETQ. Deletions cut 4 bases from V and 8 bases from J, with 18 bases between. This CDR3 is CASSPGNPFSGELFF. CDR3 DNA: TGCGCCAGCAGCCCCGGGAACCCGTTTTCTGGGGAGCTGTTTTTT.

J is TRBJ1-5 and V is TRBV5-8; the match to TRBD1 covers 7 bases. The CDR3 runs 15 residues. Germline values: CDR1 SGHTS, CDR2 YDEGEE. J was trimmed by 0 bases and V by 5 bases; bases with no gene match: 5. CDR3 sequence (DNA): TGTGCCAGCAGTACAGGGGCCAATAGCAATCAGCCCCAGCATTTT. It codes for CASSTGANSNQPQHF.

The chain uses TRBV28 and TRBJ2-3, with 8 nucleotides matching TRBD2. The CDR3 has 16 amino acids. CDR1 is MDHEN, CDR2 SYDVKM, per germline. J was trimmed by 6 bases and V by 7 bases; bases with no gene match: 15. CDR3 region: CASTGKSTGGGDTQYF. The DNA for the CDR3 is TGTGCCAGCACCGGCAAATCGACGGGGGGGGGTGATACGCAGTATTTT.